This TCR beta chain was recorded in a study of blood T cell repertoires in COVID-19. About the research overall: Donors in the United States, Italy and Spain gave samples during acute or convalescent COVID-19. T cells, B-cell-depleted T cells, or PBMCs supplied cDNA or gDNA.

Original methodology: Quantification of nucleated cells was approximated via reference gene primer amplification. Using immunoSEQ multiplex PCR, the repertoire was profiled, and TCRdb retains in-frame clones only, with some absent. The V and J calls and clone size come from that table; D and trimming were worked out from the DNA. The sample has approximately 250,000 clones, roughly 82% seen once. In its sample, this clone was seen once. V lost 6 bases and J lost 5, with 10 bases in between. Per germline, CDR1 MNHNY and CDR2 SVGAGI (reference sequence). The CDR3 is 13 residues long. The sample consisted of peripheral blood. V gene TRBV6-6 combines with J gene TRBJ1-4; D unresolved. This TCR derives from a man in his forties who had recovered from COVID-19. The CDR3 sequence is CASRQTENEKLFF. The CDR3 DNA is TGTGCCAGCAGGCAGACGGAGAATGAAAAACTGTTTTTT.